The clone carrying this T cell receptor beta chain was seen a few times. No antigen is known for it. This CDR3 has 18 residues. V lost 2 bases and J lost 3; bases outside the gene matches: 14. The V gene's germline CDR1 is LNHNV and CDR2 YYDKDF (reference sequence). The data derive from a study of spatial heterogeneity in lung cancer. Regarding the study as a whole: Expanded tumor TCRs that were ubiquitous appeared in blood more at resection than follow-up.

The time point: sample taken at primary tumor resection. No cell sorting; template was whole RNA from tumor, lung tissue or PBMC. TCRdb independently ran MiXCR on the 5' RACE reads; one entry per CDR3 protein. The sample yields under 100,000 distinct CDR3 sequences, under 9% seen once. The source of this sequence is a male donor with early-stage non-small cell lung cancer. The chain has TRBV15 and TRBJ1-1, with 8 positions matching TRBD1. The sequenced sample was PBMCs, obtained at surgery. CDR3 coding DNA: TGTGCCACCAGCAGAACCTTATTCTCGGGACAGGTGGACACTGAAGCTTTCTTT. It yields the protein CATSRTLFSGQVDTEAFF.